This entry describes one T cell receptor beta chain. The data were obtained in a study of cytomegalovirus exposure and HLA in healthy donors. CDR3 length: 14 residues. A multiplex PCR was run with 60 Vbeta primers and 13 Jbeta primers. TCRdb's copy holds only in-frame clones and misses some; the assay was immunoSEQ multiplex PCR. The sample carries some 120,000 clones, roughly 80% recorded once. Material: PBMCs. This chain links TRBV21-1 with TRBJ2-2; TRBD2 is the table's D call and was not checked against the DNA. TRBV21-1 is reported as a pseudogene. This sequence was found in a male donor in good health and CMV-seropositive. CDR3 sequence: CASSKNGTTGELFF. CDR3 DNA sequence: TGTGCCAGCAGCAAAAATGGGACTACCGGGGAGCTGTTTTTT.